These 28 T cell receptor beta chains came from one sample sequenced in a study of cytomegalovirus exposure and HLA in healthy donors. Researchers ran the PCR with 60 Vbeta and 13 Jbeta primers. The data were produced by immunoSEQ multiplex PCR, yet TCRdb's version contains in-frame clones alone and is incomplete. The sample lists some 190,000 clones; approximately 90% were seen once. Sequenced input: PBMCs. These receptors all come from a boy aged 2 to 10 in good health and CMV-seronegative.

The gene calls are TRBV7-9 and TRBJ1-6, with 7 bases fitting TRBD1. Germline V CDR1 and CDR2: SEHNR, FQNEAQ (reference sequence). The CDR3 extends over 15 amino acids. Germline trimming cut 5 bases from V and 10 bases from J; bases unmatched to any gene: 11. The CDR3 DNA reads as TGTGCCAGCAGCCAGGGGGGTGCCCAAAGGTCACCCCTCCACTTT. This gives the protein CASSQGGAQRSPLHF.

This chain uses TRBV27 with TRBJ2-7, with D perhaps matching TRBD2 (6 bases). The germline CDR1 and CDR2 sequences are MNHEY and SMNVEV (reference sequence). V lost 8 bases to trimming and J lost 5 bases, with 10 bases between them. This CDR3 contains 11 residues. As DNA, the CDR3 is TGTGCCAGCGGGTGGGGGGACGAGCAGTACTTC. Translated, it gives CASGWGDEQYF.

Worth noting for this clone: Sequence at one end of the junction differs from germline and may be a read error. This chain connects TRBV7-9 to TRBJ2-5; the D gene is possibly TRBD1 (6 bases). This CDR3 has 16 residues. Germline-derived CDR1 and CDR2 are SEHNR and FQNEAQ (reference sequence). CDR3 residues: CSSSLESQGRSETQYF. DNA of the CDR3: TGTTCCAGCAGCTTAGAATCTCAGGGGCGGTCAGAGACCCAGTACTTC.

The chain recombines TRBV5-8 with TRBJ1-4, with D hard to call. The CDR3 is 15 residues long. Trimming removed 4 bases at V and 7 bases at J, with 17 bases between. The germline V gene encodes CDR1 SGHTS and CDR2 YDEGEE. CDR3: CASSPDVGWSEKLFF. Here the CDR3 DNA reads TGTGCCAGCAGCCCTGACGTGGGTTGGAGTGAAAAACTGTTTTTT.

The sample holds one count of this clone. The V call is TRBV12-5, the J call TRBJ2-2; 9 positions agree with TRBD2. Per the germline V gene, CDR1 is LGHNT and CDR2 is FRNRAP. The ends lost 3 bases at V and 3 bases at J; junction bases unmatched: 11. The CDR3 has 18 residues. The CDR3 sequence: CASGFLGREGPDTGELFF. CDR3 DNA: TGTGCTAGTGGTTTTTTGGGGCGGGAGGGCCCGGACACCGGGGAGCTGTTTTTT.

The V and J genes are TRBV11-2 and TRBJ1-1, with 7 bases lining up with TRBD1. Germline CDR1 and CDR2: SGHAT and FQNNGV. This CDR3 region has 18 residues. J was trimmed by 4 bases and V by 5 bases; bases with no gene match: 19. This CDR3 reads CASSLTQVLGGAGTEAFF. The CDR3, as DNA: TGTGCCAGCAGCCTCACCCAAGTCCTAGGGGGCGCGGGCACTGAAGCTTTCTTT.

For the CDR3, the DNA is TGTGCCAGCAGGAGTAGACTCGGGACAGCTTATGGCTACACCTTC. Its protein is CASRSRLGTAYGYTF. V usage is TRBV6-1 and J usage is TRBJ1-2; 7 positions agree with TRBD1. J was trimmed by 5 bases and V by 6 bases; bases with no gene match: 12. Germline CDR1 is MNHNS and CDR2 is SASEGT. The CDR3 sequence is 15 residues long.

The chain is built from TRBV29-1 and TRBJ1-2; 10 positions agree with TRBD1. The CDR3 extends over 11 amino acids. Trimming at V came to 7 bases and at J to 5 bases, leaving 1 base not matched to a gene. CDR1 SQVTM and CDR2 ANQGSEA come from the germline V gene. The CDR3 DNA follows: TGCAGCGGACAGGGGGCGTATGGCTACACCTTC. This translates into CSGQGAYGYTF.

The chain recombines TRBV7-3 with TRBJ1-2; TRBD1 might be the D (5 bases). Germline V gene data show CDR1 as SGHTA and CDR2 as FQGTGA. V lost 5 bases and J lost 8, with 18 bases in between. The CDR3 runs 14 residues. CDR3 in amino acids: CASSPRGDPGGYTF. The DNA of the CDR3 is TGTGCCAGCAGCCCCCGGGGGGATCCGGGAGGCTACACCTTC.

The CDR3 region is CASSEASVYEQYF. Written as DNA, the CDR3 is TGTGCCAGCAGTGAAGCATCAGTCTACGAGCAGTACTTC. The rearrangement links TRBV6-1 to TRBJ2-7; D is unresolved. The CDR3 sequence is 13 residues long. The V gene lost 0 bases and the J gene lost 3 bases, with 6 bases spanning the gap. Germline-derived CDR1 and CDR2 are MNHNS and SASEGT.

The V and J genes are TRBV30 and TRBJ2-2; D perhaps matches TRBD1 (5 bases). Between the trimmed V and J ends, which lost 0 bases and 1 base, there was a span of 9 bases. The germline CDR1 and CDR2 sequences are GTSNPN and SVGIG (reference sequence). There are 15 residues in the CDR3. CDR3 coding DNA: TGTGCCTGGAGTGTACAGGCATTGAACACCGGGGAGCTGTTTTTT. The encoded protein is CAWSVQALNTGELFF.

This sequence joins TRBV5-1 and TRBJ2-7; TRBD2 is a possible D gene (5 bases). The CDR3 length is 13 residues. V shed 4 bases and J shed 2 bases, with 10 bases lying between them. Germline assignment: CDR1 SGHRS and CDR2 YFSETQ. DNA for the CDR3: TGCGCCAGCAGCGTCGGACTTACCTACGAGCAGTACTTC. Translating gives CASSVGLTYEQYF.

This clone was detected only once. The gene calls are TRBV9 and TRBJ2-1, with a weak D call TRBD2 (7 bases). CDR3 length equals 15 residues. V was clipped by 0 bases and J by 11 bases, with 18 bases between them. The V gene's germline CDR1 is SGDLS and CDR2 YYNGEE. The chain's CDR3 is CASSVGGGILGKQFF. The DNA for the CDR3 is TGTGCCAGCAGCGTAGGGGGGGGCATACTAGGGAAGCAGTTCTTC. Full variable domain (rest looked up from reference TRBV9 and TRBJ2-1): DSGVTQTPKHLITATGQRVTLRCSPRSGDLSVYWYQQSLDQGLQFLIQYYNGEERAKGNILERFSAQQFPDLHSELNLSSLELGDSALYFCASSVGGGILGKQFFGPGTRLTVL.

J is TRBJ2-4 and V is TRBV4-1; D not certain. Per germline, CDR1 MGHRA and CDR2 YSYEKL. This CDR3 has 16 residues. The V end lost 1 base, the J end lost 7 bases, and 17 bases lay between the germline ends. CDR3 in amino acids: CASSQVGLGSRNIQYF. The DNA for the CDR3 is TGCGCCAGCAGCCAAGTCGGGTTAGGCTCCCGGAACATTCAGTACTTC.

This clone was recorded once. The chain has TRBV6-1 and TRBJ1-5, with 7 bases identical to TRBD1. Losses at the gene ends were 5 bases for V and 0 bases for J; bases not matched to a gene: 4. Germline lookup yields CDR1 MNHNS and CDR2 SASEGT. This CDR3 comprises 15 residues. The CDR3 loop is CASSLGQSSNQPQHF. CDR3 in DNA: TGTGCCAGCAGTTTGGGACAGAGTAGCAATCAGCCCCAGCATTTT.

The chain has TRBV28 and TRBJ1-4, with a tentative D call TRBD1 (5 bases). Germline V CDR1 and CDR2: MDHEN, SYDVKM. The CDR3 runs 14 residues. Trimming pared 10 bases from V and 8 bases from J, leaving 20 bases between. The CDR3 region has the DNA TGTGCCACCCTTAAGGGGCTCGGGAGAGAAAAACTGTTTTTT. Its protein product is CATLKGLGREKLFF. The full variable domain, in which reference TRBV28 and TRBJ1-4 provide the parts outside the CDR3, is DVKVTQSSRYLVKRTGEKVFLECVQDMDHENMFWYRQDPGLGLRLIYFSYDVKMKEKGDIPEGYSVSREKKERFSLILESASTNQTSMYLCATLKGLGREKLFFGSGTQLSVL.

This chain connects TRBV7-6 to TRBJ1-6, with D perhaps TRBD1 (5 bases). The ends were cut back, 2 bases at V and 9 bases at J, with 8 bases in the middle. The CDR3 has 13 residues. Germline V gene lookup returns CDR1 SGHVS and CDR2 FNYEAQ. The chain's CDR3 is CASSLTQGSPLHF. CDR3 nucleotide sequence: TGTGCCAGCAGCTTAACCCAGGGTTCACCCCTCCACTTT.

This chain joins TRBV5-8 and TRBJ1-2; 7 nucleotides line up with TRBD1. V shed 0 bases, J shed 6 bases, and the junction held 11 bases outside the gene matches. There are 16 residues in the CDR3. The germline V gene has CDR1 SGHTS and CDR2 YDEGEE. For the CDR3, the DNA is TGTGCCAGCAGCTTGGTTGGTTACAGGGGAAAGGATGGCTACACCTTC. Its protein is CASSLVGYRGKDGYTF.

The V call is TRBV19, the J call TRBJ2-5, with D perhaps TRBD2 (7 bases). Trimming removed 5 bases at V and 1 base at J, with 17 bases between. The CDR3 contains 16 residues. CDR1 is LNHDA, CDR2 SQIVND, per germline (reference sequence). The CDR3 here is CASSPRGGGSQETQYF. The CDR3 DNA reads as TGTGCCAGTAGTCCCCGAGGGGGAGGGTCCCAAGAGACCCAGTACTTC.

The V gene is TRBV6-5, the J gene TRBJ2-7; 8 nucleotides agree with TRBD1. The CDR3 totals 15 residues. The trim removed 6 bases at V and 3 bases at J, leaving 10 bases unmatched. Germline loops: CDR1 MNHEY, CDR2 SVGAGI. CDR3 in amino acids: CASSYALTGGYEQYF. The CDR3 DNA reads TGTGCCAGCAGCTACGCATTAACAGGGGGCTACGAGCAGTACTTC.

The chain couples TRBV5-1 to TRBJ1-5; 7 bases match TRBD1. The CDR3 consists of 16 residues. Germline V gene data show CDR1 as SGHRS and CDR2 as YFSETQ. The junction had 8 bases not matched to a gene; V was cut back by 1 base and J by 4 bases. The CDR3 here is CASSLFSGTDNQPQHF. The CDR3 nucleotides read TGCGCCAGCAGCTTGTTCTCAGGGACAGATAATCAGCCCCAGCATTTT.

The chain recombines TRBV11-2 with TRBJ2-2; weak D call: TRBD1 (6 bases). Looked up from germline, CDR1 is SGHAT and CDR2 is FQNNGV. The CDR3 extends over 14 amino acids. V lost 4 bases, J lost 7 bases, and 13 bases lay in between. The CDR3 DNA follows: TGTGCCAGCAGCTCCCTGAGGGGGAGCGGGGAGCTGTTTTTT. Translation: CASSSLRGSGELFF.

This chain uses TRBV30 with TRBJ2-7; D is ambiguous. The V end was cut by 2 bases, the J end by 0 bases, with 17 bases between. The CDR3 loop spans 16 amino acids. Germline CDR1 reads GTSNPN; CDR2 reads SVGIG (reference sequence). The CDR3 sequence is CAWSSRVSPSSYEQYF. The CDR3 region has the DNA TGTGCCTGGAGTTCACGGGTCAGTCCCAGCTCCTACGAGCAGTACTTC. Based on the CDR3 plus reference TRBV30 and TRBJ2-7, the full variable domain is SQTIHQWPATLVQPVGSPLSLECTVEGTSNPNLYWYRQAAGRGLQLLFYSVGIGQISSEVPQNLSASRPQDRQFILSSKKLLLSDSGFYLCAWSSRVSPSSYEQYFGPGTRLTVT.

V and J are TRBV21-1 and TRBJ1-4; TRBD1 was called by the table and not checked on the DNA. TRBV21-1 is a documented pseudogene. CDR3 size: 16 residues. The CDR3 protein is CASSTGQGRHNEKLFF. DNA for the CDR3: TGTGCCAGCAGCACGGGACAGGGGAGGCATAATGAAAAACTGTTTTTT.

The chain has TRBV27 and TRBJ1-2; 9 bases are shared with TRBD1. CDR1 is MNHEY, CDR2 SMNVEV, per germline (reference sequence). The CDR3 covers 18 residues. The junction had 18 bases not matched to a gene; V was cut back by 7 bases and J by 3 bases. The CDR3 loop is CASTPVWPGDREHYGYTF. The CDR3 nucleotides read TGTGCCAGCACCCCCGTCTGGCCGGGGGACAGGGAACACTATGGCTACACCTTC.

This clone has a single count. This chain connects TRBV30 to TRBJ2-7; TRBD2 aligns across 11 bases. After removal of 4 bases from V and 2 bases from J, the junction contained 10 bases not matched to a gene. The CDR3 runs 16 residues. CDR1 is GTSNPN, CDR2 SVGIG, per germline (reference sequence). Here the CDR3 DNA reads TGTGCCTGGAATTCCCCCACTAGCGGGGGACCCTACGAGCAGTACTTC. Its protein is CAWNSPTSGGPYEQYF.

As regards this clone: Other DNA sequences in this specimen translate into the identical CDR3. The V call is TRBV5-4, the J call TRBJ1-6, with D maybe TRBD1 (6 bases). CDR3 length: 17 residues. V lost 4 bases and J lost 5, with 19 bases in between. Germline loops: CDR1 SGHNT, CDR2 YYREEE (reference sequence). CDR3 protein: CASSISRGNPNNSPLHF. CDR3 in DNA: TGTGCCAGCAGCATATCCAGGGGCAACCCCAATAATTCACCCCTCCACTTT.

CDR3 region: CASSQRQDRNEQFF. As DNA, the CDR3 is TGTGCCAGCAGCCAACGGCAAGACAGGAATGAGCAGTTCTTC. The chain joins TRBV6-5 to TRBJ2-1; D possibly corresponds to TRBD1 (6 bases). Looked up from germline, CDR1 is MNHEY and CDR2 is SVGAGI. The CDR3 covers 14 residues. V lost 6 bases and J 7 bases, leaving 16 bases between the germline ends.